These 27 T cell receptor beta chains were all obtained from the same sample, sequenced in a study of cytomegalovirus exposure and HLA in healthy donors. PCR employed 60 Vbeta and 13 Jbeta primers. Some clones are missing from TCRdb's copy, which holds only in-frame ones; the method was immunoSEQ multiplex PCR. The top ten clones hold 2.5% to 3.5% of a sample with about 140,000 clones, about 85% of them seen once. Sequencing was carried out using PBMCs. Receptors were obtained from a female donor in good health and CMV-seronegative.

The rearrangement links TRBV27 to TRBJ1-5; D is possibly TRBD1 (5 bases). Per the germline V gene, CDR1 is MNHEY and CDR2 is SMNVEV (reference sequence). The CDR3 has 16 amino acids. Trimming removed 3 bases at V and 6 bases at J, with 18 bases between. CDR3 loop: CASSFGGGGPSQPQHF. The CDR3 coding sequence is TGTGCCAGCAGTTTTGGGGGAGGAGGTCCGTCTCAGCCCCAGCATTTT.

This clone was counted a few times. The J gene is TRBJ2-2, the V gene TRBV13; 11 bases line up with TRBD2. Losses at the gene ends were 8 bases for V and 5 bases for J; bases not matched to a gene: 10. Germline V CDR1 and CDR2: PRHDT, FYEKMQ (reference sequence). The CDR3 runs to 16 residues. The CDR3 coding sequence is TGTGCCAGCTCATTTCTAGCGGGAGGCAGAACCGGGGAGCTGTTTTTT. The encoded protein is CASSFLAGGRTGELFF.

In regard to this clone: Additional DNA sequences in this sample encode the identical CDR3. DNA of the CDR3: TGTGCCAGCAGCGTAGGGTTAGCGGGGAACTACGAGCAGTACTTC. It specifies CASSVGLAGNYEQYF. V usage is TRBV9 and J usage is TRBJ2-7; 8 bases map to TRBD2. Germline CDR1 reads SGDLS; CDR2 reads YYNGEE. V was pared by 0 bases and J by 3 bases, with 5 bases of the junction left unmatched. The CDR3 runs to 15 residues.

The chain uses TRBV5-1 and TRBJ1-1; D might be TRBD1 (6 bases). Germline V gene data show CDR1 as SGHRS and CDR2 as YFSETQ. This CDR3 region has 14 residues. V lost 2 bases, J lost 7 bases, and 15 bases lay in between. The chain's CDR3 is CASSFDSGVGEAFF. CDR3 DNA sequence: TGCGCCAGCAGCTTCGACTCAGGGGTCGGTGAAGCTTTCTTT.

This clone was observed a few times. The chain employs TRBV29-1 and TRBJ1-1; TRBD1 matches at 10 bases. This CDR3 has 13 amino acids. J was trimmed by 1 base and V by 4 bases; bases with no gene match: 0. CDR1 and CDR2 (germline): SQVTM, ANQGSEA. The CDR3 DNA reads TGCAGCGTTGGGACAGGGGGGAACACTGAAGCTTTCTTT. Translated: CSVGTGGNTEAFF. Full variable domain (remainder filled in from reference TRBV29-1 and TRBJ1-1): SAVISQKPSRDICQRGTSLTIQCQVDSQVTMMFWYRQQPGQSLTLIATANQGSEATYESGFVIDKFPISRPNLTFSTLTVSNMSPEDSSIYLCSVGTGGNTEAFFGQGTRLTVV.

The chain couples TRBV7-9 to TRBJ1-1; D is undetermined. Germline V CDR1 and CDR2: SEHNR, FQNEAQ (reference sequence). The CDR3 contains 13 residues. V was pared by 2 bases and J by 4 bases, with 8 bases between. The CDR3 spells CASSLYGSTEAFF. CDR3 DNA sequence: TGTGCCAGCAGCTTATACGGGTCCACTGAAGCTTTCTTT.

This rearrangement joins TRBV7-2 to TRBJ1-1, with D tentatively TRBD1 (6 bases). The CDR3 loop spans 16 amino acids. Germline values: CDR1 SGHTA, CDR2 FQGNSA. Trimming left V 2 bases short and J 1 base short, with 14 bases between. The CDR3, as DNA: TGTGCCAGCAGCTTAAGGGGGTTATCGGCGAACACTGAAGCTTTCTTT. This sequence encodes CASSLRGLSANTEAFF.

The chain has TRBV6-1 and TRBJ1-6; 9 bases line up with TRBD1. Germline V CDR1 and CDR2: MNHNS, SASEGT. CDR3 length equals 15 residues. The V segment lost 4 bases and the J segment 5 bases; nucleotides outside the gene matches: 3. DNA for the CDR3: TGTGCCAGCAGTGCGCGGGACAGGGATAATTCACCCCTCCACTTT. Translating gives CASSARDRDNSPLHF.

The CDR3 DNA is TGCGCCAGCTCAGAAAACTATGGCTACACCTTC. Protein: CASSENYGYTF. The chain carries TRBV5-1 and TRBJ1-2, with D unclear. V was trimmed by 7 bases and J by 2 bases, leaving 6 bases between them. This CDR3 region has 11 residues. In germline, CDR1 is SGHRS, CDR2 YFSETQ.

The gene calls are TRBV2 and TRBJ1-4; maybe TRBD1 (5 bases). Germline V gene lookup returns CDR1 SNHLY and CDR2 FYNNEI. V lost 6 bases to trimming and J lost 2 bases, with 10 bases between them. The length of the CDR3 is 14 residues. DNA for the CDR3: TGTGCCAGCAGCGCAGGGTTTACTAATGAAAAACTGTTTTTT. It codes for CASSAGFTNEKLFF.

This clone was detected only once. V and J are TRBV28 and TRBJ2-5, with 9 bases fitting TRBD1. Per the germline V gene, CDR1 is MDHEN and CDR2 is SYDVKM. Losses at the gene ends were 5 bases for V and 7 bases for J; bases not matched to a gene: 5. The CDR3 extends over 13 amino acids. The DNA of the CDR3 is TGTGCCAGCAGTACAGGGGGCCGAGGGACCCAGTACTTC. It encodes CASSTGGRGTQYF.

This clone has just one count. V gene TRBV2 combines with J gene TRBJ1-2; D gene unclear. The CDR3 covers 13 residues. The V and J ends lost 1 base and 4 bases respectively, with 7 bases between them. The germline gives CDR1 SNHLY, CDR2 FYNNEI. In DNA, the CDR3 is TGTGCCAGCAGTGAAGTTAACAGCTATGGCTACACCTTC. Encoded protein: CASSEVNSYGYTF.

This clone was observed once. The chain joins TRBV2 to TRBJ1-2; 8 bases line up with TRBD1. CDR3 length: 12 residues. The V gene end was trimmed by 4 bases and the J gene end by 10 bases; junction bases not matched to a gene: 5. Germline CDR1 SNHLY, CDR2 FYNNEI. CDR3 nucleotides: TGTGCCAGCAGTGCGGACAGGGTGGTCTACACCTTC. This gives the protein CASSADRVVYTF.

This sequence joins TRBV7-6 and TRBJ2-1, with TRBD1 matching over 8 bases. Losses at the gene ends were 5 bases for V and 2 bases for J; bases not matched to a gene: 5. From germline, CDR1 is SGHVS and CDR2 FNYEAQ. The CDR3 consists of 15 residues. The CDR3 bases are TGTGCCAGCAGCACCGGACAGGGCACCTACAATGAGCAGTTCTTC. Amino acids: CASSTGQGTYNEQFF.

The rearrangement joins TRBV6-6 to TRBJ2-1; 11 bases align to TRBD2. The length of the CDR3 is 16 residues. The V and J ends lost 7 bases and 2 bases, in that order; junction bases with no gene match: 7. The germline V gene encodes CDR1 MNHNY and CDR2 SVGAGI (reference sequence). The CDR3 DNA reads TGTGCCAGCATCGGGACTAGCGGCGACGCCTACAATGAGCAGTTCTTC. Its translation: CASIGTSGDAYNEQFF.

The V gene is TRBV27, the J gene TRBJ1-2, with TRBD1 identical over 8 bases. The CDR3 runs 15 residues. The germline V gene has CDR1 MNHEY and CDR2 SMNVEV (reference sequence). V dropped 4 bases and J dropped 6; count of bases not matched to a gene: 10. The DNA of the CDR3 is TGTGCCAGCAGTTCGACAGGGGCGAAGGGGGATGGCTACACCTTC. Encoded protein: CASSSTGAKGDGYTF.

The V call is TRBV7-2, the J call TRBJ2-4; 12 nucleotides align to TRBD2. The CDR3 loop spans 16 amino acids. V lost 3 bases, J lost 5 bases, and 5 bases stayed unmatched. In germline, CDR1 is SGHTA, CDR2 FQGNSA. CDR3 residues: CASSFSSSGGENIQYF. The CDR3, as DNA: TGTGCCAGCAGCTTCTCGTCTAGCGGGGGGGAAAACATTCAGTACTTC.

The chain uses TRBV6-5 and TRBJ1-4; D is uncertain. The CDR3 contains 12 residues. Trimming shortened V by 5 bases and J by 8 bases, and 9 bases separated the two germline ends. Germline CDR1 and CDR2: MNHEY and SVGAGI. The CDR3 DNA reads as TGTGCCAGCAGTACATTCAGGGAAAAACTGTTTTTT. Translation gives CASSTFREKLFF.

This clone was detected a few times. The sample contains more than one DNA sequence encoding this CDR3. The rearrangement joins TRBV6-5 to TRBJ1-5, with D tentatively TRBD1 (5 bases). CDR1 is MNHEY, CDR2 SVGAGI, per germline. CDR3 length equals 13 residues. The V gene lost 6 bases and the J gene lost 1 base, with 7 bases spanning the gap. The CDR3 protein is CASSRGSNQPQHF. In DNA, the CDR3 is TGTGCCAGCAGCCGGGGGAGCAATCAGCCCCAGCATTTT.

The chain links TRBV7-9 to TRBJ1-2; 8 bases match TRBD1. Germline CDR1 is SEHNR and CDR2 is FQNEAQ (reference sequence). This CDR3 spans 14 amino acids. After removal of 6 bases from V and 0 bases from J, the junction contained 3 bases not matched to a gene. CDR3 coding DNA: TGTGCCAGCAGTCCGGGACAGGCTAACTATGGCTACACCTTC. Translated, it gives CASSPGQANYGYTF.

A single count supports this clone. The V gene is TRBV19, the J gene TRBJ2-7; 7 positions agree with TRBD1. The CDR3 spans 15 residues. Germline V gene data show CDR1 as LNHDA and CDR2 as SQIVND (reference sequence). V gave up 8 bases and J gave up 0 bases; unmatched junction bases: 10. DNA for the CDR3: TGTGCCAGTTCCCCTTTCCACAGGGGCTCCTACGAGCAGTACTTC. It yields the protein CASSPFHRGSYEQYF.

This clone was observed a few times. This chain connects TRBV7-3 to TRBJ2-3, with a tentative D call TRBD1 (6 bases). There are 15 residues in the CDR3. CDR1 SGHTA and CDR2 FQGTGA come from the germline V gene. The V end was cut by 3 bases, the J end by 0 bases, with 10 bases between. CDR3 residues: CASSLGTPSTDTQYF. As DNA, the CDR3 is TGTGCCAGCAGCTTGGGGACACCTAGCACAGATACGCAGTATTTT.

The genes are TRBV29-1 and TRBJ2-7, with D possibly TRBD2 on 5 matching bases. The CDR3 totals 15 residues. Trimming shortened V by 0 bases and J by 6 bases, and 18 bases separated the two germline ends. Germline V gene lookup returns CDR1 SQVTM and CDR2 ANQGSEA. CDR3 DNA sequence: TGCAGCGTTGAAGATGCGGGCTCACGTGGTGGCGAGCAGTACTTC. Amino acids: CSVEDAGSRGGEQYF.

On this clone: Its ends do not fully match the called genes, so a read error is possible. The chain couples TRBV7-7 to TRBJ2-5, with 8 bases lining up with TRBD1. Germline CDR1 SSHAT, CDR2 FNYEAQ (reference sequence). The CDR3 totals 15 residues. CDR3 region: CASSLGGQAGETQYF. The CDR3 coding sequence is TGTGCTAGCAGCTTAGGGGGACAGGCTGGCGAGACCCAGTACTTC.

This clone has more than one count but fewer than ten. The chain is built from TRBV5-6 and TRBJ2-2; tentative D call: TRBD1 (5 bases). The germline V gene has CDR1 SGHDT and CDR2 YYEEEE. With 3 bases removed from V and 2 bases from J, the gap between germline ends came to 17 bases. This CDR3 is 17 amino acids long. The CDR3 here is CASSYPTSRGNTGELFF. CDR3 DNA: TGTGCCAGCAGCTACCCGACTTCAAGGGGAAACACCGGGGAGCTGTTTTTT.

J is TRBJ2-7 and V is TRBV10-1; TRBD1 might be the D (6 bases). The germline V and J ends were trimmed by 3 bases and 5 bases, with 11 bases remaining between them. CDR1 is WNHNN, CDR2 SYGVQD, per germline (reference sequence). CDR3 length: 13 residues. CDR3 loop: CASSERQDDEQYF. The DNA for the CDR3 is TGCGCCAGCAGTGAAAGACAGGACGACGAGCAGTACTTC.

The chain combines TRBV2 with TRBJ2-7, with 7 bases fitting TRBD1. Germline CDR1 and CDR2: SNHLY and FYNNEI. There are 14 residues in the CDR3. Losses at the gene ends were 5 bases for V and 7 bases for J; bases not matched to a gene: 11. CDR3 protein: CASSPQTGPIEQYF. For the CDR3, the DNA is TGTGCCAGCAGTCCTCAGACAGGGCCGATAGAGCAGTACTTC.